The 20 T cell receptor beta chains in this list originate from one sample, sequenced in a study of beta chain features in type 1 diabetes. Regarding the study as a whole: Shortening of TCRB CDR3s, moderate but significant, appeared in all four CD4+ subsets of Type 1 diabetes patients.

Expressed TCRB transcripts were sequenced because the entire RNA isolate underwent reverse transcription. Some clones are missing from TCRdb's copy, which holds only in-frame ones; the method was immunoSEQ multiplex PCR. The table records 300,000 or so clones, 13% of them present only once. No antigen is known for these receptors. The sample was naive CD4+ T cells from blood. These receptors originate from a woman aged 18-35 years with type 1 diabetes.

The chain has TRBV27 and TRBJ2-7; tentatively, D is TRBD1 (6 bases). Germline V gives CDR1 MNHEY, CDR2 SMNVEV (reference sequence). V lost 3 bases, J lost 3 bases, and 18 bases lay in between. The CDR3 runs to 16 residues. The DNA of the CDR3 is TGTGCCAGCAGTTTTGGTTGGCAGGGACACCACTACGAGCAGTACGTC. It is translated as CASSFGWQGHHYEQYV.

This clone was recorded a few times. V and J are TRBV10-3 and TRBJ1-4; 7 bases line up with TRBD1. This CDR3 contains 14 residues. The J segment lost 3 bases and the V segment lost 6 bases, leaving 4 bases of the junction unmatched. Germline V gene lookup returns CDR1 ENHRY and CDR2 SYGVKD. The CDR3 spells CAISRTGANEKLFF. CDR3 nucleotide sequence: TGTGCCATCAGCCGGACAGGCGCTAATGAAAAACTGTTTTTT.

The V call is TRBV11-2, the J call TRBJ2-1; possibly TRBD2 for D (5 bases). Between the trimmed V and J ends, which lost 5 bases and 0 bases, there was a span of 14 bases. CDR1 and CDR2 from the germline V gene are SGHAT and FQNNGV. The CDR3 consists of 16 residues. The CDR3 sequence is CASSVRTLGSYNEQFF. CDR3 in DNA: TGTGCCAGCAGCGTAAGGACTCTTGGCTCCTACAATGAGCAGTTCTTC.

In this sample, this clone turned up a few times. The V call is TRBV10-3, the J call TRBJ2-7, with 8 bases aligning to TRBD1. Looked up from germline, CDR1 is ENHRY and CDR2 is SYGVKD. With V trimmed by 5 bases and J by 1 base, 1 base remained unmatched. The CDR3 is made up of 13 amino acids. This CDR3 is CAISRTGSYEQYV. CDR3 DNA sequence: TGTGCCATCAGTAGGACAGGGTCCTACGAGCAGTACGTC.

The chain has TRBV6-5 and TRBJ2-7, with 7 bases lining up with TRBD1. V gave up 6 bases and J gave up 2 bases; unmatched junction bases: 7. Germline CDR1 and CDR2: MNHEY and SVGAGI. The CDR3 runs 14 residues. CDR3 nucleotide sequence: TGTGCCAGCAGCGAAGGGGGCCTAACCTACGAGCAGTACTTC. It is translated as CASSEGGLTYEQYF.

J is TRBJ2-5 and V is TRBV5-1; 8 bases line up with TRBD2. The CDR3 is made up of 14 amino acids. V lost 2 bases to trimming and J lost 1 base; unmatched junction nucleotides: 1. CDR1 is SGHRS and CDR2 is YFSETQ in the germline V gene. The CDR3 nucleotides read TGCGCCAGCAGCTTTGGACTAGCCCAAGAGACCCAGTACTTC. Translation gives CASSFGLAQETQYF. The full variable domain, in which reference TRBV5-1 and TRBJ2-5 provide the parts outside the CDR3, is KAGVTQTPRYLIKTRGQQVTLSCSPISGHRSVSWYQQTPGQGLQFLFEYFSETQRNKGNFPGRFSGRQFSNSRSEMNVSTLELGDSALYLCASSFGLAQETQYFGPGTRLLVL.

The chain employs TRBV7-6 and TRBJ2-2; D ambiguous. Germline CDR1 reads SGHVS; CDR2 reads FNYEAQ. V was trimmed by 5 bases and J by 7 bases, leaving 11 bases between them. The CDR3 has 13 residues. CDR3 DNA: TGTGCCAGCAGCCCCCTGGAGCGCGGGGAGCTGTTTTTT. Translated, it gives CASSPLERGELFF.

This clone came up a few times. The chain recombines TRBV14 with TRBJ2-7, with D possibly being TRBD2 (6 bases). The V end lost 4 bases, the J end lost 1 base, and 14 bases lay between the germline ends. There are 15 residues in the CDR3. From germline, CDR1 is SGHDN and CDR2 FVKESK. The CDR3 protein is CASSRRDSLSYEQYF. CDR3 DNA sequence: TGTGCCAGCAGCCGCCGGGACTCGCTATCCTACGAGCAGTACTTC.

This clone was observed a few times. This chain uses TRBV7-9 with TRBJ1-1, with D possibly being TRBD1 (5 bases). Germline CDR1 and CDR2: SEHNR and FQNEAQ (reference sequence). V lost 7 bases and J lost 7, with 13 bases in between. The CDR3 extends over 12 amino acids. CDR3 protein: CASTRGYDEAFF. The CDR3 DNA follows: TGTGCCAGCACTCGGGGGTACGATGAAGCTTTCTTT.

The chain links TRBV7-2 to TRBJ1-2, with D tentatively TRBD1 (5 bases). This CDR3 has 16 amino acids. V lost 6 bases and J 2 bases, leaving 19 bases between the germline ends. CDR1 SGHTA and CDR2 FQGNSA come from the germline V gene. The CDR3 DNA reads TGTGCCAGCAGTAGGGGCAGGGCTAGGGGAAACTATGGCTACACCTTC. It translates to CASSRGRARGNYGYTF.

The chain is built from TRBV6-1 and TRBJ2-7; 8 nucleotides line up with TRBD1. CDR1 and CDR2 from the germline V gene are MNHNS and SASEGT. The J segment lost 6 bases and the V segment lost 6 bases, leaving 10 bases of the junction unmatched. The CDR3 totals 14 residues. DNA of the CDR3: TGTGCCAGCAGGGACCCCAGGGGGCAGGTCGAGCAGTACGTC. As protein: CASRDPRGQVEQYV.

J is TRBJ2-3 and V is TRBV27; 11 nucleotides align to TRBD1. The junction had 21 bases not matched to a gene; V was cut back by 3 bases and J by 1 base. The CDR3 runs 22 residues. The germline CDR1 and CDR2 sequences are MNHEY and SMNVEV (reference sequence). The CDR3 loop is CASSFVLERDRGARWGTDTQYF. CDR3 DNA: TGTGCCAGCAGTTTCGTGTTGGAGAGGGACAGGGGGGCTAGGTGGGGCACAGATACGCAGTATTTT.

This clone has a handful of counts. This chain links TRBV7-2 with TRBJ1-2; TRBD1 is a possible D gene (6 bases). Trimming took off 5 bases at V and 0 bases at J, with 19 bases between the two ends. Germline assignment: CDR1 SGHTA and CDR2 FQGNSA. The CDR3 length is 17 residues. The chain's CDR3 is CASSKRDTPLANYGYTF. The CDR3 nucleotides are TGTGCCAGCAGCAAACGGGACACCCCGTTAGCTAACTATGGCTACACCTTC.

This clone was counted between two and nine times. The chain uses TRBV28 and TRBJ1-2; 8 bases fit TRBD1. This CDR3 is built from 14 residues. Germline values: CDR1 MDHEN, CDR2 SYDVKM. The V and J ends lost 4 bases and 6 bases, in that order; junction bases with no gene match: 7. The CDR3 spells CASSSDRAGDGYTF. The CDR3 DNA reads as TGTGCCAGCAGTTCGGACAGGGCCGGGGATGGCTACACCTTC.

The chain carries TRBV7-6 and TRBJ2-2; D possibly corresponds to TRBD1 (5 bases). In germline, CDR1 is SGHVS, CDR2 FNYEAQ. The V end lost 5 bases, the J end lost 3 bases, and 16 bases lay between the germline ends. The CDR3 consists of 16 residues. CDR3 nucleotide sequence: TGTGCCAGCAGCCTGTCGGCGGACACCTACACCGGGGAGCTGTTTTTT. Amino acid sequence: CASSLSADTYTGELFF.

This clone turned up a few times. This sequence joins TRBV5-1 and TRBJ1-5, with D hard to call. The CDR3 runs to 13 residues. V was cut by 3 bases and J by 6 bases, with 10 bases left in between. Germline loops: CDR1 SGHRS, CDR2 YFSETQ. This chain's CDR3 is CASSWEEGQPQHF. The CDR3 DNA follows: TGCGCCAGCAGCTGGGAGGAGGGTCAGCCCCAGCATTTT.

This clone appeared a few times. The chain has TRBV19 and TRBJ1-5, with 8 bases matching TRBD1. The CDR3 loop spans 15 amino acids. Looked up from germline, CDR1 is LNHDA and CDR2 is SQIVND (reference sequence). V trimming: 7 bases; J trimming: 6 bases; junction bases outside the gene matches: 11. DNA for the CDR3: TGTGCCAGTAAGACAGGGGCGGGCCGTGGTCAGCCCCAGCATTTT. Its translation is CASKTGAGRGQPQHF.

The chain links TRBV18 to TRBJ2-1; TRBD1 matches at 9 bases. There are 16 residues in the CDR3. Germline V gene lookup returns CDR1 KGHSH and CDR2 LQKENI. V was clipped by 0 bases and J by 6 bases; unmatched bases: 6. CDR3 sequence (DNA): TGTGCCAGCTCACCACCACGGGACAGGGCTGTCAATGAGCAGTTCTTC. Translation: CASSPPRDRAVNEQFF.

The chain links TRBV7-9 to TRBJ1-1; D is ambiguous. Trimming left V 9 bases short and J 5 bases short, with 10 bases between. Germline V gives CDR1 SEHNR, CDR2 FQNEAQ (reference sequence). This CDR3 spans 11 amino acids. The CDR3 DNA is TGTGCCAGTCAAGCAGGAACTGAAGCTTTCTTT. Its translation is CASQAGTEAFF.

This clone turned up a few times. The chain has TRBV25-1 and TRBJ2-2; D is undetermined. This CDR3 is 15 amino acids long. Per germline, CDR1 MGHDK and CDR2 SYGVNS. The ends were cut back, 3 bases at V and 0 bases at J, with 8 bases in the middle. CDR3 region: CASSDSFANTGELFF. In nucleotides, the CDR3 is TGTGCCAGCAGTGACAGTTTCGCGAACACCGGGGAGCTGTTTTTT.